This entry lists 19 T cell receptor beta chains sequenced from one sample in a study of identical twins (dated by TCRdb to 2015 to 2016). Library creation used 5' RACE. The sequencing machine was an Illumina HiSeq 2000. Clones were called with MiXCR by TCRdb after fastp trimmed the public reads at Q25, and only in-frame beta chains were retained. CDR3 protein sequences are deduplicated, and each keeps its most common genes and DNA. This sample comprises 1.5 million to 2 million distinct CDR3 sequences, about 30% of them detected only once. Around 0.25% of the sample rests with the top ten. The sequenced sample was cord blood. The receptors were gathered from a newborn girl in good health.

In this sample, this clonotype turned up a few times. J is TRBJ2-3 and V is TRBV18; no reliable D call. Germline V lookup: CDR1 KGHSH, CDR2 LQKENI. This CDR3 is 13 amino acids long. V was cut by 2 bases and J by 5 bases, with 8 bases left in between. The CDR3 bases are TGTGCCAGCTCACCAGGCCCCAAAGATACGCAGTATTTT. This encodes CASSPGPKDTQYF.

This clonotype was detected only a few times. This rearrangement joins TRBV11-1 to TRBJ2-1; 9 nucleotides match TRBD2. The CDR3 has 14 amino acids. Germline trimming cut 11 bases from V and 7 bases from J; bases unmatched to any gene: 12. Germline V gene sequence: CDR1 SGHAT, CDR2 FQDESV (reference sequence). For the CDR3, the DNA is TGTGCCGGTCGGTCGCGGGAGGGAGGAAATGAGCAGTTCTTC. It is translated as CAGRSREGGNEQFF.

Regarding this clonotype: A much bigger clone sits one base away, suggesting this may be a read error. CDR3 sequence reads: CASSERQGSYNEQYF. CDR3 DNA: TGTGCCAGCAGTGAAAGGCAGGGCTCCTACAATGAGCAGTACTTC. This rearrangement joins TRBV25-1 to TRBJ2-1; D perhaps matches TRBD1 (5 bases). The DNA end favors TRBJ2-7, so the J call may be wrong. CDR1 and CDR2 from the germline V gene are MGHDK and SYGVNS. The CDR3 loop spans 15 amino acids.

This sequence joins TRBV20-1 and TRBJ2-1, with 7 nucleotides matching TRBD2. The junction had 8 bases not matched to a gene; V was cut back by 2 bases and J by 1 base. The germline CDR1 and CDR2 sequences are DFQATT and SNEGSKA (reference sequence). CDR3 length: 16 residues. The CDR3 sequence: CSARWASGFSYNEQFF. CDR3 coding DNA: TGCAGTGCTAGATGGGCTAGCGGTTTTTCCTACAATGAGCAGTTCTTC.

Turning to this clonotype: A single base separates this from a much larger clone, so it may be a read error. V gene TRBV29-1 combines with J gene TRBJ2-1; the match to TRBD2 covers 10 bases. CDR1 is SQVTM and CDR2 is ANQGSEA in the germline V gene. The CDR3 extends over 16 amino acids. CDR3 coding DNA: TGCAGCGTTGCGACAGCGGGGGGGCCCTCCCACAATGAGCAGTTCTTC. Translating gives CSVATAGGPSHNEQFF.

In regard to this clonotype: The CDR3 end shows no conserved phenylalanine or tryptophan, and so a read error is likely. This rearrangement joins TRBV20-1 to TRBJ2-7; D possibly corresponds to TRBD2 (5 bases). In germline, CDR1 is DFQATT, CDR2 SNEGSKA (reference sequence). V lost 7 bases to trimming and J lost 2 bases, with 9 bases between them. The CDR3 has 11 residues. CDR3: CSGTEAYEQYS. CDR3 bases: TGCAGTGGGACGGAGGCCTACGAGCAGTACTCC.

This clonotype was found a few times. The rearrangement uses TRBV12-3 or TRBV12-4 and TRBJ2-1; 10 nucleotides agree with TRBD2. CDR3 length: 16 amino acids. With 2 bases clipped from V and 8 bases from J, the junction kept 9 bases outside the gene matches. CDR3 protein: CASSLNLGTSVHEQFF. CDR3 in DNA: TGTGCCAGCAGTTTAAATCTTGGGACTAGCGTCCATGAGCAGTTCTTC.

The chain has TRBV7-9 and TRBJ2-7; TRBD2 aligns across 9 bases. Trimming removed 5 bases from V and 0 bases from J; junction bases left unmatched: 11. This CDR3 spans 17 amino acids. Per germline, CDR1 SEHNR and CDR2 FQNEAQ (reference sequence). CDR3 nucleotide sequence: TGTGCCAGCAGCCCCGAATCGAGACTAGCGGCCTCCTACGAGCAGTACTTC. It encodes CASSPESRLAASYEQYF.

This clonotype was seen more than once but under ten times. The chain recombines TRBV6-1 with TRBJ1-1, with unresolved D. Between the trimmed V and J ends, which lost 2 bases and 11 bases, there was a span of 12 bases. The CDR3 is 12 residues long. The germline V gene encodes CDR1 MNHNS and CDR2 SASEGT. The chain's CDR3 is CASSEPGFSAFF. The CDR3 DNA reads TGTGCCAGCAGTGAACCAGGATTTTCGGCTTTCTTT.

This clonotype was recorded a few times. This rearrangement joins TRBV20-1 to TRBJ1-2, with a possible D match to TRBD1 (6 bases). Germline-derived CDR1 and CDR2 are DFQATT and SNEGSKA (reference sequence). The CDR3 contains 15 residues. V lost 0 bases, J lost 0 bases, and 11 bases lay in between. The CDR3 sequence: CSARDQGKANYGYTF. DNA for the CDR3: TGCAGTGCTAGAGATCAGGGGAAAGCTAACTATGGCTACACCTTC.

This clonotype came up a few times. This may be a read error, as it is one base from a much larger clone. The CDR3 DNA reads TGTGCCAGCAGCCCGGGACTAGCGGGAGGGCAGTACTTC. This translates into CASSPGLAGGQYF. J is TRBJ2-5 and V is TRBV6-5; 16 bases map to TRBD2. The V gene end was trimmed by 6 bases and the J gene end by 11 bases; junction bases not matched to a gene: 3. The CDR3 is 13 residues long. Germline V gene lookup returns CDR1 MNHEY and CDR2 SVGAGI.

This clonotype came up a few times. The rearrangement uses TRBV6-2 or TRBV6-3 and TRBJ2-3; maybe TRBD1 (5 bases). The CDR3 runs to 16 residues. From germline, CDR1 is MNHEY and CDR2 SVGEGT. With 6 bases removed from V and 1 base from J, the gap between germline ends came to 17 bases. CDR3 sequence reads: CASSLQGQGGTDTQYF. CDR3 in DNA: TGTGCCAGCAGCCTTCAAGGCCAAGGGGGCACAGATACGCAGTATTTT.

This clonotype was detected only a few times. The gene calls are TRBV9 and TRBJ2-4, with 8 bases lining up with TRBD1. The germline V gene has CDR1 SGDLS and CDR2 YYNGEE. The ends lost 3 bases at V and 1 base at J; junction bases unmatched: 12. CDR3 length: 18 amino acids. The CDR3 is CASSATIGDRSAKNIQYF. The CDR3 nucleotides read TGTGCCAGCAGCGCCACCATCGGGGACAGGTCGGCCAAAAACATTCAGTACTTC.

The chain uses TRBV7-9 and TRBJ2-7, with D possibly being TRBD1 (6 bases). CDR3 length equals 13 residues. Trimming shortened V by 10 bases and J by 1 base, and 14 bases separated the two germline ends. Germline assignment: CDR1 SEHNR and CDR2 FQNEAQ (reference sequence). CDR3 sequence reads: CAISGVWSYEQYF. The CDR3 DNA is TGTGCCATCTCAGGGGTCTGGTCCTACGAGCAGTACTTC.

This clonotype was seen more than once but under ten times. The V and J genes are TRBV5-1 and TRBJ2-1; no firm D call. CDR1 and CDR2 from the germline V gene are SGHRS and YFSETQ. The CDR3 is 17 residues long. Trimming shortened V by 1 base and J by 3 bases, and 17 bases separated the two germline ends. The CDR3, as DNA: TGCGCCAGCAGCTTGCTTTGGGCTCAAGGTGTCTACAATGAGCAGTTCTTC. Protein: CASSLLWAQGVYNEQFF.

Of note for this clonotype: A much larger clone sits a single nucleotide away, making a read error possible. The chain uses TRBV3-1 and TRBJ2-1, with unresolved D. The CDR3 extends over 13 amino acids. The ends were cut back, 2 bases at V and 5 bases at J, with 7 bases in the middle. The germline V gene encodes CDR1 LGHDT and CDR2 YNNKEL (reference sequence). The CDR3 region is CASSQPSDNEQFF. CDR3 sequence (DNA): TGTGCCAGCAGCCAACCCTCAGACAATGAGCAGTTCTTC.

There are many counts of this clonotype. The V and J genes are TRBV12-3 or TRBV12-4 and TRBJ2-3; TRBD2 agrees at 8 bases. There are 15 residues in the CDR3. With 5 bases clipped from V and 0 bases from J, the junction kept 4 bases outside the gene matches. For the CDR3, the DNA is TGTGCCAGCAGTCCACTAGCGGCTAGCACAGATACGCAGTATTTT. As protein: CASSPLAASTDTQYF.

This clonotype was counted many times. V is TRBV9 and J is TRBJ2-3, with D tentatively TRBD1 (6 bases). V gave up 5 bases and J gave up 3 bases, with 13 bases separating them. This CDR3 has 14 amino acids. Germline CDR1 reads SGDLS; CDR2 reads YYNGEE. The CDR3, as DNA: TGTGCCAGCAGTCCTCAGAGGGGGACAGATACGCAGTATTTT. Its protein product is CASSPQRGTDTQYF.

V and J are TRBV7-9 and TRBJ1-1; possible D gene TRBD1, 5 bases. This CDR3 is built from 15 residues. Germline loops: CDR1 SEHNR, CDR2 FQNEAQ (reference sequence). V gave up 2 bases and J gave up 1 base, with 11 bases separating them. The CDR3 DNA reads as TGTGCCAGCAGCTTAACCGGACATCCGAACACTGAAGCTTTCTTT. Amino acids: CASSLTGHPNTEAFF.